These 16 T cell receptor beta chains originate from one sample sequenced in a study of blood T cells in healthy people across ages. Using a J-beta primer mix together with a sample-barcoded 5' primer, a second PCR was run for about 7 to 12 cycles. TCRdb analysed the 5' RACE reads with MiXCR anew, one entry per CDR3 protein. The profile shows 1.5 million to 2 million distinct CDR3 sequences, 49% of them singletons. The sequencing sample was made of blood. Receptors were obtained from a woman aged 40 to 50 in good health.

This chain joins TRBV7-2 and TRBJ2-7; unclear D gene. Germline-derived CDR1 and CDR2 are SGHTA and FQGNSA. The V and J ends lost 5 bases and 3 bases respectively, with 14 bases between them. CDR3 length: 14 amino acids. CDR3 protein: CASSARLTDYEQYF. CDR3 bases: TGTGCCAGCAGCGCACGCCTGACCGACTACGAGCAGTACTTC. Full variable domain (missing parts from reference TRBV7-2 and TRBJ2-7): GAGVSQSPSNKVTEKGKDVELRCDPISGHTALYWYRQSLGQGLEFLIYFQGNSAPDKSGLPSDRFSAERTGGSVSTLTIQRTQQEDSAVYLCASSARLTDYEQYFGPGTRLTVT.

The rearrangement joins TRBV20-1 to TRBJ2-3, with 14 bases matching TRBD2. Germline V gene sequence: CDR1 DFQATT, CDR2 SNEGSKA (reference sequence). The CDR3 spans 18 residues. J lost 2 bases, V lost 6 bases, and 13 bases had no gene match. In nucleotides, the CDR3 is TGCAGTGCGGGAGAGGTGACTAGCGGGGGGGCCCCCACAGATACGCAGTATTTT. Residues: CSAGEVTSGGAPTDTQYF.

The table lists this clonotype with a count of one. The rearrangement uses TRBV20-1 and TRBJ2-1; D gene ambiguous. Germline V gene lookup returns CDR1 DFQATT and CDR2 SNEGSKA (reference sequence). The CDR3 has 10 residues. V dropped 8 bases and J dropped 10 bases, with 12 bases sitting between them. CDR3 coding DNA: TGCAGTTTCAGGTTTCGGGAGCAGTTCTTC. It translates to CSFRFREQFF.

This clonotype has only a few counts. The J gene is TRBJ2-5, the V gene TRBV6-1, with 9 bases aligning to TRBD2. Germline trimming cut 6 bases from V and 5 bases from J; bases unmatched to any gene: 10. This CDR3 has 15 amino acids. Germline CDR1 and CDR2: MNHNS and SASEGT. CDR3 DNA: TGTGCCAGCAGCCGAGCGGGGGGATTTTTTGAGACCCAGTACTTC. It encodes CASSRAGGFFETQYF.

The V gene is TRBV7-2, the J gene TRBJ2-1; the D gene is possibly TRBD1 (5 bases). Trimming took 1 base from V and 5 from J, leaving 15 bases between them. Germline CDR1 SGHTA, CDR2 FQGNSA. CDR3 length: 16 residues. The CDR3 DNA reads as TGTGCCAGCAGCTTAGTAGGGCAGGGTGCCCACAATGAGCAGTTCTTC. Protein: CASSLVGQGAHNEQFF.

The rearrangement links TRBV6-1 to TRBJ2-3; TRBD1 agrees at 9 bases. V was clipped by 6 bases and J by 3 bases; unmatched bases: 7. The CDR3 extends over 15 amino acids. Looked up from germline, CDR1 is MNHNS and CDR2 is SASEGT. CDR3 sequence reads: CASSPSTGGTDTQYF. Written as DNA, the CDR3 is TGTGCCAGCAGCCCCTCGACAGGGGGGACAGATACGCAGTATTTT.

This clonotype turned up a few times. V gene TRBV6-6 combines with J gene TRBJ2-7, with 10 bases fitting TRBD1. The CDR3 consists of 13 residues. V was clipped by 7 bases and J by 2 bases; unmatched bases: 2. Germline V CDR1 and CDR2: MNHNY, SVGAGI (reference sequence). In DNA form, the CDR3 reads TGTGCCAGCAAGACAGGGGGCCCCTACGAGCAGTACTTC. Its translation: CASKTGGPYEQYF.

The genes are TRBV4-2 and TRBJ2-1; either TRBD1 or TRBD2 may fit D (6 bases each). The better agreement between TRBJ2-7 and the DNA end casts doubt on the J call. There are 16 residues in the CDR3. The germline V gene has CDR1 LGHNA and CDR2 YNFKEQ. The CDR3 loop is CASSQDSEGGYNEQYF. The DNA of the CDR3 is TGTGCCAGCAGCCAAGATTCCGAGGGGGGTTACAATGAGCAGTACTTC.

The chain employs TRBV27 and TRBJ1-1; a weak D match, TRBD1 (5 bases). The CDR3 sequence is 15 residues long. Trimming shortened V by 7 bases and J by 4 bases, and 19 bases separated the two germline ends. CDR1 MNHEY and CDR2 SMNVEV come from the germline V gene (reference sequence). DNA for the CDR3: TGTGCCAGCAACTCCTACCGGGACTTGAGCACTGAAGCTTTCTTT. Residues: CASNSYRDLSTEAFF.

This clonotype was observed once. The chain has TRBV12-3 or TRBV12-4 and TRBJ1-4; perhaps TRBD1 as D (5 bases). Trimming pared 6 bases from V and 7 bases from J, leaving 24 bases between. There are 17 residues in the CDR3. The CDR3 DNA sequence: TGTGCCAGCAGCAGTCGGGACGGAGCACACCTAAGTGAAAAACTGTTTTTT. This encodes CASSSRDGAHLSEKLFF.

This sequence joins TRBV13 and TRBJ2-7; tentatively, D is TRBD1 (5 bases). The CDR3 loop spans 14 amino acids. V was pared by 2 bases and J by 2 bases, with 10 bases between. Per germline, CDR1 PRHDT and CDR2 FYEKMQ (reference sequence). DNA of the CDR3: TGTGCCAGCAGCTTACAAGGGGCCACCTACGAGCAGTACTTC. It is translated as CASSLQGATYEQYF.

This clonotype is a singleton in its sample. This chain uses TRBV25-1 with TRBJ2-6; TRBD1 agrees at 7 bases. The CDR3 extends over 17 amino acids. Looked up from germline, CDR1 is MGHDK and CDR2 is SYGVNS. The ends lost 5 bases at V and 0 bases at J; junction bases unmatched: 7. CDR3 DNA: TGTGCCAGCAGTCCTCTGACAGGGACCTCTGGGGCCAACGTCCTGACTTTC. Translating gives CASSPLTGTSGANVLTF. The full variable domain, in which reference TRBV25-1 and TRBJ2-6 provide the parts outside the CDR3, is EADIYQTPRYLVIGTGKKITLECSQTMGHDKMYWYQQDPGMELHLIHYSYGVNSTEKGDLSSESTVSRIRTEHFPLTLESARPSHTSQYLCASSPLTGTSGANVLTFGAGSRLTVL.

The J gene is TRBJ2-5, the V gene TRBV7-9, with 7 bases lining up with TRBD2. The CDR3 contains 18 residues. CDR1 SEHNR and CDR2 FQNEAQ come from the germline V gene (reference sequence). V was pared by 5 bases and J by 1 base, with 16 bases of the junction left unmatched. The CDR3 DNA follows: TGTGCCAGCAGCCCGAACCCGGAAAGCGGGGCCTTCCAAGAGACCCAGTACTTC. Its protein product is CASSPNPESGAFQETQYF.

This clonotype was picked up a small number of times. The chain combines TRBV6-2 or TRBV6-3 with TRBJ2-4; TRBD1 matches 8 bases. Per the germline V gene, CDR1 is MNHEY and CDR2 is SVGEGT. This CDR3 spans 16 amino acids. Losses at the gene ends were 6 bases for V and 1 base for J; bases not matched to a gene: 8. CDR3 coding DNA: TGTGCCAGCAGGAAACAGGGGGATGCGGCCAAAAACATTCAGTACTTC. The encoded protein is CASRKQGDAAKNIQYF.

A few counts support this clonotype. The chain employs TRBV4-3 and TRBJ2-5; 11 positions match TRBD2. V trimming: 2 bases; J trimming: 3 bases; junction bases outside the gene matches: 5. The germline V gene encodes CDR1 LGHNA and CDR2 YSLEER. This CDR3 spans 16 amino acids. The CDR3 region has the DNA TGCGCCAGCAGCCAACGACTAGCGGGGCTTGAAGAGACCCAGTACTTC. Encoded protein: CASSQRLAGLEETQYF.

The chain recombines TRBV12-3 or TRBV12-4 with TRBJ1-1, with D unclear. The length of the CDR3 is 15 residues. With 6 bases removed from V and 1 base from J, the gap between germline ends came to 15 bases. The CDR3 DNA follows: TGTGCCAGCAGGCCTTTAAGGGCTTCGAACACTGAAGCTTTCTTT. Its protein is CASRPLRASNTEAFF.